The 18 T cell receptor beta chains below were found in one sample sequenced in a study of CD8 T cells in ankylosing spondylitis. Overall study results and limits: Seven to nine highly homologous variants formed a TCR beta motif that appeared characteristic of ankylosing spondylitis blood.

Their antigen targets remain unknown. Each CDR3 protein is one row after TCRdb ran MiXCR on the 5' RACE reads. The sample lists 130,000 or so distinct CDR3 sequences, under 20% seen once, with 30% to 35% in the top ten. The sequenced sample consisted of blood, either unsorted or a sorted T cell fraction (not recorded which). The receptor source for this set is a male donor with ankylosing spondylitis.

This clonotype was counted between two and nine times. J is TRBJ2-1 and V is TRBV5-6; 8 bases align to TRBD2. The CDR3 contains 16 residues. The V segment lost 3 bases and the J segment 5 bases; nucleotides outside the gene matches: 10. Germline CDR1 is SGHDT and CDR2 is YYEEEE. The CDR3 here is CASSSIREGGNNEQFF. The CDR3 nucleotides read TGTGCCAGCAGCTCCATCCGGGAGGGGGGGAACAATGAGCAGTTCTTC. Based on the CDR3 plus reference TRBV5-6 and TRBJ2-1, the full variable domain is DAGVTQSPTHLIKTRGQQVTLRCSPKSGHDTVSWYQQALGQGPQFIFQYYEEEERQRGNFPDRFSGHQFPNYSSELNVNALLLGDSALYLCASSSIREGGNNEQFFGPGTRLTVL.

V is TRBV6-4 and J is TRBJ2-7, with a possible D match to TRBD2 (5 bases). This CDR3 contains 14 residues. The V end was cut by 6 bases, the J end by 4 bases, with 16 bases between. Germline V gives CDR1 MRHNA, CDR2 SNTAGT. The CDR3 bases are TGTGCCAGCAGGATGGGTGGCGGACTTTACGAGCAGTACTTC. Amino acid sequence: CASRMGGGLYEQYF.

The chain carries TRBV7-6 and TRBJ2-1; 7 positions agree with TRBD2. The CDR3 spans 16 residues. With 1 base clipped from V and 2 bases from J, the junction kept 5 bases outside the gene matches. Germline lookup yields CDR1 SGHVS and CDR2 FNYEAQ. CDR3 sequence: CASSLGLADAYNEQFF. DNA of the CDR3: TGTGCCAGCAGCTTAGGACTAGCAGACGCCTACAATGAGCAGTTCTTC.

This sequence joins TRBV2 and TRBJ2-5; 10 bases line up with TRBD2. J was trimmed by 3 bases and V by 7 bases; bases with no gene match: 5. The CDR3 is 14 amino acids. CDR1 is SNHLY and CDR2 is FYNNEI in the germline V gene. In DNA form, the CDR3 reads TGTGCCAGCAACCTAGGACTAGCGGAAGAGACCCAGTACTTC. Protein product: CASNLGLAEETQYF.

The chain links TRBV27 to TRBJ2-7; 9 bases map to TRBD1. There are 16 residues in the CDR3. Losses at the gene ends were 0 bases for V and 1 base for J; bases not matched to a gene: 4. In germline, CDR1 is MNHEY, CDR2 SMNVEV (reference sequence). The CDR3 sequence is CASSLSRQGGSYEQYF. In nucleotides, the CDR3 is TGTGCCAGCAGTTTATCAAGACAGGGGGGATCCTACGAGCAGTACTTC.

This clonotype was detected only once. The gene calls are TRBV28 and TRBJ2-6; 7 nucleotides align to TRBD1. Germline CDR1 and CDR2: MDHEN and SYDVKM. The CDR3 extends over 18 amino acids. V shed 2 bases and J 1 base; nucleotides not matched to a gene: 8. CDR3 sequence reads: CASSLVLTGFSGANVLTF. CDR3 coding DNA: TGTGCCAGCAGTTTAGTATTGACAGGGTTTTCTGGGGCCAACGTCCTGACTTTC. Full variable domain (outside the CDR3, taken from reference TRBV28 and TRBJ2-6): DVKVTQSSRYLVKRTGEKVFLECVQDMDHENMFWYRQDPGLGLRLIYFSYDVKMKEKGDIPEGYSVSREKKERFSLILESASTNQTSMYLCASSLVLTGFSGANVLTFGAGSRLTVL.

The chain links TRBV27 to TRBJ1-2; TRBD1 is a possible D gene (5 bases). V was pared by 5 bases and J by 0 bases, with 10 bases between. Germline-derived CDR1 and CDR2 are MNHEY and SMNVEV (reference sequence). There are 14 residues in the CDR3. CDR3 bases: TGTGCCAGCAGTAGGGGAAGTGCTAACTATGGCTACACCTTC. Its translation is CASSRGSANYGYTF.

This clonotype was counted only a few times. This rearrangement joins TRBV7-9 to TRBJ1-1; D might be TRBD1 (5 bases). Trimming removed 5 bases at V and 3 bases at J, with 16 bases between. The germline V gene encodes CDR1 SEHNR and CDR2 FQNEAQ (reference sequence). The length of the CDR3 is 15 residues. The CDR3 DNA is TGTGCCAGCAGCGGCGGGGACGGTTGGGACACTGAAGCTTTCTTT. The encoded protein is CASSGGDGWDTEAFF.

This rearrangement joins TRBV4-1 to TRBJ2-5, with 9 nucleotides matching TRBD1. CDR1 and CDR2 from the germline V gene are MGHRA and YSYEKL. J was trimmed by 3 bases and V by 1 base; bases with no gene match: 3. This CDR3 is 15 amino acids long. The CDR3 is CASSQGRTGEETQYF. CDR3 DNA sequence: TGCGCCAGCAGCCAAGGTCGGACAGGGGAAGAGACCCAGTACTTC.

This clonotype came up many times. V gene TRBV5-1 combines with J gene TRBJ2-1; the D gene is possibly TRBD2 (5 bases). CDR1 is SGHRS and CDR2 is YFSETQ in the germline V gene. Trimming removed 4 bases at V and 5 bases at J, with 13 bases between. CDR3 length: 14 residues. The CDR3 bases are TGCGCCAGCAGCCCTTCGGACGGGAACAATGAGCAGTTCTTC. This codes for CASSPSDGNNEQFF. The full variable domain, completed using reference TRBV5-1 and TRBJ2-1, is KAGVTQTPRYLIKTRGQQVTLSCSPISGHRSVSWYQQTPGQGLQFLFEYFSETQRNKGNFPGRFSGRQFSNSRSEMNVSTLELGDSALYLCASSPSDGNNEQFFGPGTRLTVL.

This clonotype is medium-sized within its sample. The chain carries TRBV4-1 and TRBJ1-1; D uncertain. Germline V CDR1 and CDR2: MGHRA, YSYEKL. The CDR3 length is 16 residues. Trimming left V 0 bases short and J 3 bases short, with 14 bases between. The DNA for the CDR3 is TGCGCCAGCAGCCAAGAGACCTATACTGGGGACACTGAAGCTTTCTTT. Its protein is CASSQETYTGDTEAFF.

This chain uses TRBV9 with TRBJ2-1; D may be TRBD2 (6 bases). The V gene lost 5 bases and the J gene lost 4 bases, with 25 bases spanning the gap. The germline gives CDR1 SGDLS, CDR2 YYNGEE. The CDR3 totals 18 residues. CDR3 loop: CASSDYIAEGRTYNEQFF. DNA of the CDR3: TGTGCCAGCAGTGACTATATAGCGGAAGGGAGGACGTACAATGAGCAGTTCTTC.

This clonotype was seen a few times. This CDR3 reads CAITARPCGVEQYF. CDR3 nucleotide sequence: TGTGCCATCACCGCACGTCCCTGCGGGGTCGAGCAGTACTTC. The chain recombines TRBV10-3 with TRBJ2-7; D is perhaps TRBD2 (6 bases). This CDR3 comprises 14 residues. Germline V gene data show CDR1 as ENHRY and CDR2 as SYGVKD. V dropped 7 bases and J dropped 6 bases, with 19 bases sitting between them.

The V call is TRBV12-5, the J call TRBJ2-2; 11 positions agree with TRBD2. CDR3 size: 19 residues. Per the germline V gene, CDR1 is LGHNT and CDR2 is FRNRAP. After removal of 1 base from V and 6 bases from J, the junction contained 13 bases not matched to a gene. In DNA form, the CDR3 reads TGTGCTAGTGGTTTGGACACCATAACTAGCGGGAGTGCGGCCGGGGAGCTGTTTTTT. This gives the protein CASGLDTITSGSAAGELFF.

The chain combines TRBV4-3 with TRBJ2-7; 9 nucleotides agree with TRBD1. Unmatched junction bases numbered 3, after V lost 1 base and J lost 2 bases. Germline V gene data show CDR1 as LGHNA and CDR2 as YSLEER. The CDR3 has 15 amino acids. The CDR3 here is CASSQGRQGAYEQYF. The CDR3 region has the DNA TGCGCCAGCAGCCAAGGAAGACAGGGGGCCTACGAGCAGTACTTC.

This clonotype was seen a handful of times. The rearrangement links TRBV28 to TRBJ2-1; TRBD2 might be the D (6 bases). CDR1 and CDR2 from the germline V gene are MDHEN and SYDVKM. V was trimmed by 5 bases and J by 14 bases, leaving 22 bases between them. The CDR3 covers 14 residues. CDR3 nucleotides: TGTGCCAGCAGTAACTCAGATTCCGGGGGTTACGAGTTCTTC. Amino acids: CASSNSDSGGYEFF.

This clonotype was seen only once. The chain uses TRBV2 and TRBJ2-7, with D possibly TRBD2 on 5 matching bases. CDR1 and CDR2 from the germline V gene are SNHLY and FYNNEI. CDR3 length equals 14 residues. Trimming shortened V by 3 bases and J by 3 bases, and 12 bases separated the two germline ends. CDR3 in amino acids: CASSDGDGLYEQYF. The CDR3 DNA reads as TGTGCCAGCAGTGATGGGGATGGACTCTACGAGCAGTACTTC. The entire variable domain, with the rest obtained from reference TRBV2 and TRBJ2-7, is as follows: EPEVTQTPSHQVTQMGQEVILRCVPISNHLYFYWYRQILGQKVEFLVSFYNNEISEKSEIFDDQFSVERPDGSNFTLKIRSTKLEDSAMYFCASSDGDGLYEQYFGPGTRLTVT.

This clonotype was detected a few times. This chain links TRBV9 with TRBJ2-4, with D possibly being TRBD2 (6 bases). The germline V and J ends were trimmed by 2 bases and 6 bases, with 15 bases remaining between them. The CDR3 has 15 residues. Germline V gives CDR1 SGDLS, CDR2 YYNGEE. The CDR3 bases are TGTGCCAGCAGCGTTAGCGGCGGTGGTGGAAACATTCAGTACTTC. This sequence encodes CASSVSGGGGNIQYF.